A single sample is the source of the 6 T cell receptor beta chains below, sequenced in a study of blood T cell repertoires in COVID-19. TCRdb's table, derived via immunoSEQ multiplex PCR, lists solely in-frame clones and lacks some. Of 95,000 to 100,000 clones listed, approximately 81% are singletons. Specimen: peripheral blood. The receptors were sampled from an older woman with active or convalescent COVID-19.

This clone came up a few times. The V call is TRBV9, the J call TRBJ1-4, with D unresolved. The ends were cut back, 0 bases at V and 3 bases at J, with 12 bases in the middle. CDR1 and CDR2 (germline): SGDLS, YYNGEE. This CDR3 spans 16 amino acids. CDR3 amino acids: CASSVGRGVPNEKLFF. CDR3 in DNA: TGTGCCAGCAGCGTAGGGCGGGGAGTGCCTAATGAAAAACTGTTTTTT.

The V gene is TRBV24-1, the J gene TRBJ1-5; no firm D call. The germline CDR1 and CDR2 sequences are KGHDR and SFDVKD. V was trimmed by 5 bases and J by 7 bases, leaving 14 bases between them. This CDR3 spans 14 amino acids. This CDR3 reads CATSAGGFNQPQHF. The DNA for the CDR3 is TGTGCCACCAGTGCGGGTGGATTCAACCAGCCCCAGCATTTT.

The V and J genes are TRBV18 and TRBJ2-2; tentatively, D is TRBD1 (6 bases). The V gene lost 4 bases and the J gene lost 6 bases, with 18 bases spanning the gap. The CDR3 sequence is 16 residues long. Germline-derived CDR1 and CDR2 are KGHSH and LQKENI. The CDR3 spells CASSLWTASESGELFF. For the CDR3, the DNA is TGTGCCAGCTCACTCTGGACAGCCTCGGAATCCGGGGAGCTGTTTTTT.

The chain employs TRBV6-5 and TRBJ2-3, with TRBD2 matching 7 bases. The CDR3 spans 13 residues. The V segment lost 11 bases and the J segment 2 bases; nucleotides outside the gene matches: 7. CDR1 is MNHEY and CDR2 is SVGAGI in the germline V gene. The CDR3 loop is CAGQSGNTDTQYF. The CDR3, as DNA: TGTGCCGGACAAAGCGGGAACACAGATACGCAGTATTTT.

The rearrangement joins TRBV29-1 to TRBJ2-5, with 11 bases identical to TRBD1. V dropped 7 bases and J dropped 5; count of bases not matched to a gene: 12. In germline, CDR1 is SQVTM, CDR2 ANQGSEA. This CDR3 contains 15 residues. CDR3 bases: TGCAGCGCAAGATGGACAGGGGGCGCGGAGGAGACCCAGTACTTC. It translates to CSARWTGGAEETQYF.

The chain employs TRBV9 and TRBJ1-2; D perhaps matches TRBD1 (6 bases). Germline V gene sequence: CDR1 SGDLS, CDR2 YYNGEE. The V gene lost 4 bases and the J gene lost 1 base, with 11 bases spanning the gap. CDR3 length: 14 amino acids. CDR3 coding DNA: TGTGCCAGCAGCCGGGACATAAATAACTATGGCTACACCTTC. Translating it yields CASSRDINNYGYTF.